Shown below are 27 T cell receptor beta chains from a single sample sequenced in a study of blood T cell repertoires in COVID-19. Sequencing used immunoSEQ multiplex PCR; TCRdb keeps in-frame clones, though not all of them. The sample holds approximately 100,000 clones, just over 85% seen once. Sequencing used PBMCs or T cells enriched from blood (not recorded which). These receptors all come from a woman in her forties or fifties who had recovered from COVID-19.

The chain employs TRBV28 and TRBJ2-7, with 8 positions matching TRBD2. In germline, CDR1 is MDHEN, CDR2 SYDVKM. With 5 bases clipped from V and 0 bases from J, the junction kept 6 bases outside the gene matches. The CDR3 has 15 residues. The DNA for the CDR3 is TGTGCCAGCAGTCCCCCCGGACTAGCCTCCTACGAGCAGTACTTC. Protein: CASSPPGLASYEQYF. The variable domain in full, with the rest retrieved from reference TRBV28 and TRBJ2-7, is DVKVTQSSRYLVKRTGEKVFLECVQDMDHENMFWYRQDPGLGLRLIYFSYDVKMKEKGDIPEGYSVSREKKERFSLILESASTNQTSMYLCASSPPGLASYEQYFGPGTRLTVT.

The CDR3 protein is CASSGPGLNSNQPQHF. CDR3 sequence (DNA): TGTGCCAGCAGTGGGCCGGGACTAAATAGCAATCAGCCCCAGCATTTT. The chain links TRBV6-1 to TRBJ1-5; perhaps TRBD1 as D (5 bases). The CDR3 spans 16 residues. Germline V gives CDR1 MNHNS, CDR2 SASEGT. The ends were cut back, 4 bases at V and 0 bases at J, with 13 bases in the middle.

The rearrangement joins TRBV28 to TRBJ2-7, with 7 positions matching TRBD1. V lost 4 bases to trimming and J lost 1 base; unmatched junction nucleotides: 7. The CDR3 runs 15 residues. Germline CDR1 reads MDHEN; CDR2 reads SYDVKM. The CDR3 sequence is CASSYPGTASYEQYF. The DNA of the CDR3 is TGTGCCAGCAGTTACCCCGGGACAGCTTCCTACGAGCAGTACTTC.

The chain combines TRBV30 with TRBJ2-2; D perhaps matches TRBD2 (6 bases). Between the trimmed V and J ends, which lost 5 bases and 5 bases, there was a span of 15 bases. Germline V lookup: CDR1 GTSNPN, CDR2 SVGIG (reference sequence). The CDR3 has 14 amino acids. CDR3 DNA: TGTGCCTGGGGCCGGAAGGGAGGAACCGGGGAGCTGTTTTTT. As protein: CAWGRKGGTGELFF.

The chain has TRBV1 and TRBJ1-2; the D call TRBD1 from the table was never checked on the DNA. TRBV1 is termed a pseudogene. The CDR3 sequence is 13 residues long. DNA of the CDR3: TGCACCAGCAGCCAAGAGGCAGGGGAGGGCTACACCTTC. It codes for CTSSQEAGEGYTF.

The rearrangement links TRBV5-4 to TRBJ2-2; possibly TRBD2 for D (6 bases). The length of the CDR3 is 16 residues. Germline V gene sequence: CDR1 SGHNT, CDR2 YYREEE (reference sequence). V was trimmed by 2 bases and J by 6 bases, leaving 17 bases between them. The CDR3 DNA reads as TGTGCCAGCAGCTTTTCTTCGACTAGTGATCCCGGGGAGCTGTTTTTT. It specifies CASSFSSTSDPGELFF.

CDR3 bases: TGTGCCAGTAGTATCGGTATTCACTCCAATCAGCCCCAGCATTTT. Protein: CASSIGIHSNQPQHF. The genes are TRBV19 and TRBJ1-5; D not certain. The germline V gene encodes CDR1 LNHDA and CDR2 SQIVND (reference sequence). There are 15 residues in the CDR3. V gave up 3 bases and J gave up 3 bases, with 12 bases separating them.

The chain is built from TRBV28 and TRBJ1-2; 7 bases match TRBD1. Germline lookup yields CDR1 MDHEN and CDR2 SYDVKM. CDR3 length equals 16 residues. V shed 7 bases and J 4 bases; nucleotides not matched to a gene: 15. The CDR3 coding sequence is TGTGCCAGCACAGGGAGTCGAGGGGGCGTCGGCTATGGCTACACCTTC. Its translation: CASTGSRGGVGYGYTF.

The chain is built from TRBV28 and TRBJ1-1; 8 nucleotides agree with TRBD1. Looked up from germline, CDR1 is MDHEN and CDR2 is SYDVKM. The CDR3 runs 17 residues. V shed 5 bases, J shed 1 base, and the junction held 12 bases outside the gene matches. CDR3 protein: CASSPQPAGQENTEAFF. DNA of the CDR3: TGTGCCAGCAGTCCGCAACCCGCGGGACAGGAGAACACTGAAGCTTTCTTT.

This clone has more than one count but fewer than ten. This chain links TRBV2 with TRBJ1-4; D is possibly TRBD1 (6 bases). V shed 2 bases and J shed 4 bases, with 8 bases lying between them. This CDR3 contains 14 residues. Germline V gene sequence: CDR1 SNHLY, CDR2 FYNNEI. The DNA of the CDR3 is TGTGCCAGCAGTGAAACAGGGAGTAATGAAAAACTGTTTTTT. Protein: CASSETGSNEKLFF.

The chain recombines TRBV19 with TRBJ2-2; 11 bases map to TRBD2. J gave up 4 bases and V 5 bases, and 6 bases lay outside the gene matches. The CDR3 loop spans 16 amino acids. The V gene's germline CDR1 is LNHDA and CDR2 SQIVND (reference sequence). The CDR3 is CASSALAGVSTGELFF. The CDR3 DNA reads TGTGCCAGTAGTGCACTAGCGGGAGTGTCCACCGGGGAGCTGTTTTTT.

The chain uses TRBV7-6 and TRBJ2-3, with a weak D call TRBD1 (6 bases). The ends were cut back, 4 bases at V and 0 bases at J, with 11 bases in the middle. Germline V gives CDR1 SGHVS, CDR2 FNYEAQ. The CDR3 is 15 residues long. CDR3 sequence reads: CASSSGELSTDTQYF. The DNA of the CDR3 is TGTGCCAGCAGCTCAGGGGAATTAAGCACAGATACGCAGTATTTT.

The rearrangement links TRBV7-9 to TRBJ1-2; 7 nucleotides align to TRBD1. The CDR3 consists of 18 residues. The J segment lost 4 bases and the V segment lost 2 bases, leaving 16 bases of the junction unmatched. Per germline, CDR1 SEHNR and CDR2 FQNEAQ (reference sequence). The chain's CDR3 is CASSLTSTRDSYTYGYTF. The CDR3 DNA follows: TGTGCCAGCAGCTTAACTTCTACCCGGGACAGCTATACCTATGGCTACACCTTC.

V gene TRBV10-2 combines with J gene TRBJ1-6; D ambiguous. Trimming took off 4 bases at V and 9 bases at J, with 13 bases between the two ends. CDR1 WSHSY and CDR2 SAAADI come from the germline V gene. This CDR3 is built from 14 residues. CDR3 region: CASSVPREGSPLHF. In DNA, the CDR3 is TGCGCCAGCAGTGTACCTCGGGAGGGTTCACCCCTCCACTTT.

CDR3 nucleotides: TGTGCCAGTAGCGACTCTACAGGGAGCTCCTACGAGCAGTACTTC. It encodes CASSDSTGSSYEQYF. The chain combines TRBV19 with TRBJ2-7; perhaps TRBD1 as D (6 bases). Germline CDR1 and CDR2: LNHDA and SQIVND (reference sequence). Trimming cost V 6 bases and J 0 bases, with 15 bases left between them. This CDR3 is built from 15 residues.

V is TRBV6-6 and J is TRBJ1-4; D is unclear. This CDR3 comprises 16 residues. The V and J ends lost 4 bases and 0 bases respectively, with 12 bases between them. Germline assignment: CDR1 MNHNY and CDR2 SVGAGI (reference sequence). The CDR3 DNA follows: TGTGCCAGCAGTTTCAACGACCGGGCAACTAATGAAAAACTGTTTTTT. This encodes CASSFNDRATNEKLFF.

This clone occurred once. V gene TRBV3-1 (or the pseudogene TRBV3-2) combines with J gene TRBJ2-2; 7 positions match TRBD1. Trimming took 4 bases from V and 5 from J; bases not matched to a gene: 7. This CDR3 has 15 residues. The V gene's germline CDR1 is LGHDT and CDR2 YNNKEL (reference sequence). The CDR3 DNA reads TGTGCCAGCAGCCCCCGGGACAGAGGAACCGGGGAGCTGTTTTTT. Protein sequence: CASSPRDRGTGELFF.

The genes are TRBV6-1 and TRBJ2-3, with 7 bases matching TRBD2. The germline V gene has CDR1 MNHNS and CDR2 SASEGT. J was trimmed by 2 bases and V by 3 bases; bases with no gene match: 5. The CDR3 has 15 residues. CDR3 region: CASSDLAAHTDTQYF. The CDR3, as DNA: TGTGCCAGCAGTGACCTAGCGGCCCACACAGATACGCAGTATTTT.

Written as DNA, the CDR3 is TGCGCCAGCAGCTTCAGTCCGGGCTACGAGCAGTACTTC. Amino acids: CASSFSPGYEQYF. V and J are TRBV5-1 and TRBJ2-7; D is unclear. The CDR3 is 13 amino acids. Germline-derived CDR1 and CDR2 are SGHRS and YFSETQ. Trimming took off 2 bases at V and 3 bases at J, with 9 bases between the two ends.

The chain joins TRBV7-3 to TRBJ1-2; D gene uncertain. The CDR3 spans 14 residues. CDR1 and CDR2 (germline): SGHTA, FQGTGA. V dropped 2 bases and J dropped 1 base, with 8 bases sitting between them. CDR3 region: CASSLGGDNYGYTF. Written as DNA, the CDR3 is TGTGCCAGCAGCTTAGGAGGTGATAACTATGGCTACACCTTC.

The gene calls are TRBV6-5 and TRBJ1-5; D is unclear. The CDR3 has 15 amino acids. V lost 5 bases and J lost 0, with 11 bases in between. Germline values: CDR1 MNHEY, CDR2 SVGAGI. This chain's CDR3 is CASSIGLSSNQPQHF. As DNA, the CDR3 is TGTGCCAGCAGTATAGGACTGAGTAGCAATCAGCCCCAGCATTTT.

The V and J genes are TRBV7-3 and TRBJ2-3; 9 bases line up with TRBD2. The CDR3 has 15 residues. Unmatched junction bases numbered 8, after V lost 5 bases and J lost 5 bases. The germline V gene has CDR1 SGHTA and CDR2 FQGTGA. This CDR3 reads CASSRVGGRGDTQYF. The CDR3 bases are TGTGCCAGCAGCCGCGTGGGCGGGAGGGGAGATACGCAGTATTTT.

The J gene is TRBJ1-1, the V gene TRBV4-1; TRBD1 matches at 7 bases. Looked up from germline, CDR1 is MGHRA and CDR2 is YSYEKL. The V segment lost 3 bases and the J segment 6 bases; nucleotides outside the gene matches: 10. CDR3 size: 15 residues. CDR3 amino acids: CASSHGRTGGPEAFF. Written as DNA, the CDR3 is TGCGCCAGCAGCCATGGAAGGACAGGAGGCCCTGAAGCTTTCTTT.

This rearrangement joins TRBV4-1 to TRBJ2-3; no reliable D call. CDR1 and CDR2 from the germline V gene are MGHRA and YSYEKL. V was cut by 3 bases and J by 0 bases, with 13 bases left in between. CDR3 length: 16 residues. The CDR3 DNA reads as TGCGCCAGCAGCCATTTCGAACGGTCCAGCACAGATACGCAGTATTTT. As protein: CASSHFERSSTDTQYF.

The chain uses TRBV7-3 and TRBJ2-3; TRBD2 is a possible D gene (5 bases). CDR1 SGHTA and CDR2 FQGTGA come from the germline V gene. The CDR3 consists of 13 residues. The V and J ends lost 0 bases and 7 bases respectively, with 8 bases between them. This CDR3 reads CASSLTTGNTQYF. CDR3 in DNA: TGTGCCAGCAGCTTAACGACCGGGAATACGCAGTATTTT.

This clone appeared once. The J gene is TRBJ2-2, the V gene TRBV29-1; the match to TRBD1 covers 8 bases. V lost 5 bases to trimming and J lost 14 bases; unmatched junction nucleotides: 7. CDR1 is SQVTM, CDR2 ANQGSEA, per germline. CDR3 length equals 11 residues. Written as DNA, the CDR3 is TGCAGCGTTTCCTCGGACAGGGTTCTGTTTTTT. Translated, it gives CSVSSDRVLFF.

This CDR3 is CASSLNGGDSPYGYTF. CDR3 nucleotides: TGTGCCAGCAGTTTAAACGGAGGGGACAGCCCATATGGCTACACCTTC. The chain joins TRBV27 to TRBJ1-2, with 7 nucleotides matching TRBD1. The germline V gene encodes CDR1 MNHEY and CDR2 SMNVEV (reference sequence). The CDR3 sequence is 16 residues long. V trimming: 2 bases; J trimming: 5 bases; junction bases outside the gene matches: 11.